This TCR beta chain was sequenced for a study of blood T cell repertoires in COVID-19. Study as a whole: Samples of COVID-19 (acute and convalescent) were obtained from the United States, Italy and Spain. From T cells, B-cell-depleted T cells, or PBMCs came the material, which was cDNA or gDNA.

Clones were sequenced by immunoSEQ multiplex PCR, and TCRdb holds only the in-frame ones, with some missing. The profile shows around 60,000 clones, more than 80% of them singletons. The TCR was taken from a woman of 80 years or more with active COVID-19. Sequencing used peripheral blood.

CDR3 protein: CASWGRGRYGANVLTF. The CDR3 DNA sequence: TGTGCCAGCTGGGGGAGGGGGAGGTACGGGGCCAACGTCCTGACTTTC. This chain links TRBV7-6 with TRBJ2-6; possibly TRBD2 for D (7 bases). CDR1 is SGHVS and CDR2 is FNYEAQ in the germline V gene. V was shortened by 8 bases and J by 4 bases, with 18 bases between the two germline ends. The CDR3 is 16 amino acids.